This T cell receptor beta chain is from a study of blood T cells in healthy people across ages. Primed by a sample-barcoded 5' primer and a J-beta primer mix, a second PCR proceeded for about 6 to 11 cycles. Each cDNA molecule was tagged by a template-switch adaptor that had 12 random nucleotides. From the 5' RACE reads, TCRdb called clonotypes with MiXCR, one entry per CDR3 protein. The sample includes over 1.5 million distinct CDR3 sequences, just under 50% of them seen just once. The CDR3 has 17 amino acids. Germline V gives CDR1 MNHEY, CDR2 SMNVEV (reference sequence). This TCR was sampled from a woman between 40 and 55 years old in good health. The specimen sequenced was blood. The rearrangement links TRBV27 to TRBJ2-5; 8 positions agree with TRBD1. Judging by the DNA end, TRBJ2-7 fits better; the J call may be wrong. CDR3 DNA sequence: TGTGCCAGCAGTTTATACGGGGGACAGGCGGAGACCTACGAGCAGTACTTC. The encoded protein is CASSLYGGQAETYEQYF.